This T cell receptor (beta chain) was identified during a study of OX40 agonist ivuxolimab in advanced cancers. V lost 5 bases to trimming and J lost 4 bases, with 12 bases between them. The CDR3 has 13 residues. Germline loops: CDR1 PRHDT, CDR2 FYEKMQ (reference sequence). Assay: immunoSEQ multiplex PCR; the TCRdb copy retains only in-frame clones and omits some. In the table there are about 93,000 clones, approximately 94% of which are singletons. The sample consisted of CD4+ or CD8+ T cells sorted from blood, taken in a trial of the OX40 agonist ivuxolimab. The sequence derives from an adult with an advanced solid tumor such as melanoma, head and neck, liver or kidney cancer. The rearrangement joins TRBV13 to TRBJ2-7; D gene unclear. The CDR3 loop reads CASSVGVSYEQYF. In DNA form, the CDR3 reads TGTGCCAGCAGCGTTGGGGTTTCGTACGAGCAGTACTTC.